This T cell receptor beta chain was sequenced during a study of OX40 agonist ivuxolimab in advanced cancers. For context, the study as a whole: Ivuxolimab was a fully human IgG2 agonistic monoclonal antibody targeting the costimulatory receptor OX40 (CD134). Intravenous ivuxolimab was administered to patients every 2 weeks at six dose levels: 0.01, 0.1, 0.3, 1.5, 3 and 10 mg/kg. Of the roughly 52 dose-escalation patients, hepatocellular carcinoma was present in around 19, melanoma in around 15, renal cell carcinoma in 9 and head and neck cancer in 9. In the dose-escalation cohort, 82.7% of patients were male, and the mean age was roughly 60 years with a range of roughly 20 to 85. Prior anti-PD-1, anti-PD-L1 or anti-CTLA-4 therapy was permitted, and 35% to 40% of dose-escalation patients had received checkpoint inhibitors. Partial responses were achieved by three dose-escalation patients, of whom one had hepatocellular carcinoma and two had cutaneous melanoma. The purpose of peripheral TCRbeta sequencing was to test whether ivuxolimab changed TCR sequence diversity and led to clonal T-cell expansion. The monotherapy dose-escalation portion (N of about 49 patients) of the phase I ivuxolimab trial is reported in the paper.

This clone has only a few counts. Its antigen has not been determined. No base quality information exists; no much larger clone differs at one position. Results and caveats for the whole study, not just this receptor: At doses of 0.1 to 3.0 mg/kg, clonal expansion of both CD4+ and CD8+ blood T cells was observed from baseline to week 6. In the 0.1-3.0 mg/kg groups, partial responders were among the patients with the lowest normalized peripheral clonal expansion, particularly in CD8+ T cells. Antigen specificity was not determined for the clonally expanded peripheral T cells. After ivuxolimab, CD8+ T cells had more expanded clones than CD4+ T cells on average. Low levels of normalized T-cell clonal expansion were also seen in some nonresponding patients.

Patients with autoimmune disease history or receiving systemic immunosuppression were excluded from the trial. Peripheral blood for TCR sequencing was collected from all dose cohorts at baseline, on cycle 4 day 1, and on cycle 7 day 1. Samples were obtained from an open-label, multicenter, first-in-human phase I dose-escalation trial of ivuxolimab. Adults with locally advanced or metastatic melanoma, renal cell carcinoma, hepatocellular carcinoma or head and neck squamous cell carcinoma were enrolled in the trial. CD4+ and CD8+ T cells were sorted separately from peripheral blood before TCR sequencing. To sequence the TCRbeta CDR3 region, genomic DNA was isolated from the sorted cells. The immunoSEQ Assay was used for sequencing of TCRbeta CDR3 regions. TCRdb obtained this table from immuneACCESS and retained in-frame rearrangements with V and J assigned. These tables miss some clones; where compared with another copy, unresolved V genes account for less than half of the shortfall, and the remainder is unexplained. The sample yields around 79,000 clones; roughly 85% were counted once. About 0.57% of the sample is in the top ten clones.

The CDR3 has 14 amino acids, counting the end cysteine and phenylalanine. Only the CDR3 region is kept as DNA, spanning 42 bases read in frame from base 1. Trimmed from V: 3 bases; trimmed from J: 9 bases; junction bases lacking a gene match: 8. CDR1 and CDR2, looked up from the germline V gene, are SGDLS and YYNGEE. The rearrangement joined TRBV9 to TRBJ1-5; TRBD1 matches 8 bases in the middle. The source was CD4+ or CD8+ T cells sorted from blood, collected in a trial of the OX40 agonist ivuxolimab. The source is an adult with an advanced solid tumor such as melanoma, head and neck, liver or kidney cancer. The CDR3 protein sequence reads: CASSDGQGRGPQHF. In nucleotides, the sequence is TGTGCCAGCAGCGACGGACAGGGTCGTGGGCCCCAGCATTTT.